This TCR beta chain originates from a study of OX40 agonist ivuxolimab in advanced cancers. Assay: immunoSEQ multiplex PCR; the TCRdb copy retains only in-frame clones and omits some. Here the sample spans nearly 80,000 clones, approximately 85% being singletons. Trimming left V 5 bases short and J 2 bases short, with 14 bases between. Germline CDR1 is SGHTA and CDR2 is FQGNSA. CDR3 length equals 15 residues. The sequenced sample was CD4+ or CD8+ T cells sorted from blood, obtained in a trial of the OX40 agonist ivuxolimab. The TCR comes from an adult with an advanced solid tumor such as melanoma, head and neck, liver or kidney cancer. The chain employs TRBV7-2 and TRBJ2-3, with D perhaps matching TRBD2 (5 bases). CDR3 amino acids: CASSLTGISTDTQYF. CDR3 coding DNA: TGTGCCAGCAGCCTTACCGGGATTTCCACAGATACGCAGTATTTT.